This T cell receptor (beta chain) was observed in a study of blood T cell repertoires in COVID-19. Study details: Samples representing acute and convalescent COVID-19 were sourced from the United States, Italy and Spain. T cells, B-cell-depleted T cells, or PBMCs provided the cDNA or gDNA that served as material.

TCRdb's copy holds only in-frame clones and misses some; the assay was immunoSEQ multiplex PCR. Of around 140,000 clones in the sample, 75% to 90% were seen once. Germline V gene sequence: CDR1 MNHNS, CDR2 SASEGT. The CDR3 contains 13 residues. V was trimmed by 1 base and J by 8 bases, leaving 11 bases between them. Material: peripheral blood. The rearrangement joins TRBV6-1 to TRBJ1-2; TRBD1 is a possible D gene (6 bases). The clonotype was recovered from a man aged 45-65 years with active COVID-19. The CDR3 here is CASSEEQGRGYTF. The CDR3 DNA is TGTGCCAGCAGTGAAGAACAGGGCCGGGGCTACACCTTC.